The 13 T cell receptor beta chains listed next were all sequenced from one sample in a study of CD8+CD57+ T cells in acquired aplastic anemia. Before being chosen for sequencing, patients had shown CD8+CD57+ cell expansion by flow cytometry. TCR beta VDJ combinations and CDR3 sequences were profiled from genomic DNA. TCRdb re-derived calls from the reads in MiXCR, one entry per CDR3 protein. This sample has fewer than 250,000 distinct CDR3 sequences; 40% to 50% occur once, and the top ten carry about 7.8%. Sequences were obtained from sorted CD4+, CD8+, or CD8+CD57+ T cells (not recorded which) from PBMCs. Receptors originate from a human donor with aplastic anemia.

This clonotype was recorded only once. The chain is built from TRBV20-1 and TRBJ2-7, with TRBD2 identical over 11 bases. The CDR3 spans 13 residues. Per the germline V gene, CDR1 is DFQATT and CDR2 is SNEGSKA (reference sequence). V lost 0 bases and J lost 5; bases outside the gene matches: 0. The DNA of the CDR3 is TGCAGTGCTAGAGAACTAGCGGGAGACGAGCAGTACTTC. It translates to CSARELAGDEQYF.

This clonotype was observed at least ten times. V usage is TRBV5-8 and J usage is TRBJ1-1; D is perhaps TRBD1 (6 bases). The CDR3 length is 16 residues. CDR1 SGHTS and CDR2 YDEGEE come from the germline V gene. Deletions cut 3 bases from V and 0 bases from J, with 15 bases between. DNA of the CDR3: TGTGCCAGCAGCTGGGGGAGGGGGAACTTGAACACTGAAGCTTTCTTT. It encodes CASSWGRGNLNTEAFF.

A remark on this clonotype: A much larger clone differs by one base, so this may be a read error. This chain links TRBV6-1 with TRBJ2-2, with TRBD1 identical over 11 bases. Per the germline V gene, CDR1 is MNHNS and CDR2 is SASEGT. This CDR3 is 15 amino acids long. CDR3 protein: CASGEGTGGTGELFF. The CDR3, as DNA: TGTGCCAGCGGTGAAGGGACAGGGGGCACCGGGGAGCTGTTTTTT.

This clonotype has ten or more counts. The V and J genes are TRBV13 and TRBJ1-1; no clear D gene. Trimming removed 0 bases from V and 0 bases from J, with 17 bases in between. There are 18 residues in the CDR3. Per germline, CDR1 PRHDT and CDR2 FYEKMQ (reference sequence). CDR3 sequence reads: CASSLGRTRPTMNTEAFF. CDR3 bases: TGTGCCAGCAGCTTAGGCCGAACGAGGCCGACAATGAACACTGAAGCTTTCTTT.

The DNA of the CDR3 is TGTGCCAGTAGACGACAGGTCACAGATACGCAGTATTTT. As protein: CASRRQVTDTQYF. This rearrangement joins TRBV19 to TRBJ2-3; a possible D gene is TRBD1 (6 bases). V shed 6 bases and J shed 2 bases, with 9 bases lying between them. Germline loops: CDR1 LNHDA, CDR2 SQIVND (reference sequence). The CDR3 length is 13 residues.

The rearrangement uses TRBV30 and TRBJ1-5, with a possible D match to TRBD1 (6 bases). V was cut by 3 bases and J by 4 bases, with 16 bases left in between. Germline V gene lookup returns CDR1 GTSNPN and CDR2 SVGIG (reference sequence). This CDR3 contains 15 residues. CDR3 residues: CAWRGTRNENQPQHF. The CDR3 DNA is TGTGCCTGGAGGGGGACACGGAATGAGAATCAGCCCCAGCATTTT.

The V call is TRBV12-5, the J call TRBJ1-1, with D possibly matching TRBD1 (5 bases). The germline V gene has CDR1 LGHNT and CDR2 FRNRAP. CDR3 length equals 14 residues. Between the trimmed V and J ends, which lost 4 bases and 0 bases, there was a span of 9 bases. This CDR3 reads CASGWGVVNTEAFF. The CDR3 DNA sequence: TGTGCTAGTGGTTGGGGGGTGGTGAACACTGAAGCTTTCTTT.

This clonotype turned up a few times. This chain links TRBV2 with TRBJ2-7, with D possibly matching TRBD1 (7 bases). Germline V CDR1 and CDR2: SNHLY, FYNNEI. The CDR3 has 11 residues. V lost 6 bases to trimming and J lost 8 bases, with 11 bases between them. The CDR3 sequence is CASRRDSQQYV. Here the CDR3 DNA reads TGTGCCAGCAGGCGGGACAGTCAGCAGTACGTC.

The table lists this clonotype with a few counts. The chain joins TRBV7-9 to TRBJ1-6; no clear D gene. The CDR3 extends over 13 amino acids. Per germline, CDR1 SEHNR and CDR2 FQNEAQ (reference sequence). Trimming pared 5 bases from V and 10 bases from J, leaving 12 bases between. The CDR3 DNA follows: TGTGCCAGCAGCCCTCAATCCGGATCACCCCTCCACTTT. Protein sequence: CASSPQSGSPLHF.

The chain has TRBV20-1 and TRBJ1-2; D might be TRBD1 (5 bases). Germline lookup yields CDR1 DFQATT and CDR2 SNEGSKA (reference sequence). The V and J ends lost 4 bases and 8 bases respectively, with 20 bases between them. This CDR3 has 14 amino acids. The CDR3 is CSAKGVAGGYGYTF. The CDR3 DNA reads as TGCAGTGCTAAAGGGGTGGCCGGGGGTTACGGCTACACCTTC.

The CDR3 DNA follows: TGTGCCAGCAGTTTTTCACAGTACTATGGCTACACCTTC. Residues: CASSFSQYYGYTF. The V and J genes are TRBV27 and TRBJ1-2, with unresolved D. Germline-derived CDR1 and CDR2 are MNHEY and SMNVEV (reference sequence). The CDR3 sequence is 13 residues long. V dropped 3 bases and J dropped 3 bases, with 8 bases sitting between them.

Concerning this clonotype: A read error may be the cause here, since a much bigger clone is one base away. This chain connects TRBV5-8 to TRBJ1-1, with 9 bases aligning to TRBD1. Germline CDR1 is SGHTS and CDR2 is YDEGEE. The CDR3 has 14 residues. The CDR3 sequence: CVSSLDRGRTEAFF. DNA of the CDR3: TGTGTCAGCAGCTTGGACAGGGGAAGGACTGAAGCTTTCTTT. Variable domain in full (rest from reference TRBV5-8 and TRBJ1-1): EAGVTQSPTHLIKTRGQQATLRCSPISGHTSVYWYQQALGLGLQFLLWYDEGEERNRGNFPPRFSGRQFPNYSSELNVNALELEDSALYLCVSSLDRGRTEAFFGQGTRLTVV.

At least ten counts were recorded for this clonotype. The chain joins TRBV7-8 to TRBJ2-7; D might be TRBD1 (5 bases). The CDR3 extends over 14 amino acids. V was clipped by 5 bases and J by 2 bases, with 13 bases between them. CDR1 and CDR2 (germline): SGHVS, FQNEAQ. The CDR3 protein is CASSPDSLTYEQYF. Here the CDR3 DNA reads TGTGCCAGCAGCCCCGACAGCCTTACCTACGAGCAGTACTTC.